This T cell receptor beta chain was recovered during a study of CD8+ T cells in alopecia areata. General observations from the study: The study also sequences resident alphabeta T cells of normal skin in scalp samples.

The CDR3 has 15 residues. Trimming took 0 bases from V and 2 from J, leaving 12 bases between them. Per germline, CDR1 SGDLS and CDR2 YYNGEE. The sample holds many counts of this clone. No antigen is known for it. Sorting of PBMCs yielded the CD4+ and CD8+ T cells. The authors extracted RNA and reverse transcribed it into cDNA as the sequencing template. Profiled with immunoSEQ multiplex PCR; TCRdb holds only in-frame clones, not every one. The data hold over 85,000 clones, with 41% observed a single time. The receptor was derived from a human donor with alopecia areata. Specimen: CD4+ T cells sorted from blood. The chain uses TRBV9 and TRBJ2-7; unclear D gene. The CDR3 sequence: CASSVAPGQTYEQYF. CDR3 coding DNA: TGTGCCAGCAGCGTAGCTCCGGGCCAAACCTACGAGCAGTACTTC.